This entry lists 24 T cell receptor beta chains sequenced from one sample in a study of T cells after somatic rescue of genetic block. Here immunoSEQ multiplex PCR was the method, and the copy in TCRdb shows in-frame clones only, minus some. Of more than 12,000 clones in the sample, roughly 70% were seen once. Sequences were obtained from peripheral blood mononuclear cells (PBMCs). Receptor source: a man between 18 and 35 years old.

The rearrangement uses TRBV10-3 and TRBJ1-5, with TRBD1 matching over 9 bases. This CDR3 is built from 16 residues. V shed 3 bases and J 7 bases; nucleotides not matched to a gene: 10. The germline V gene encodes CDR1 ENHRY and CDR2 SYGVKD. The CDR3, as DNA: TGTGCCATCAGTGATATAGCGACAGGGGGTTCACAGCCCCAGCATTTT. Translating it yields CAISDIATGGSQPQHF.

The chain carries TRBV7-9 and TRBJ1-1, with TRBD1 matching 8 bases. V dropped 5 bases and J dropped 2; count of bases not matched to a gene: 13. CDR1 and CDR2 (germline): SEHNR, FQNEAQ (reference sequence). The CDR3 is 17 amino acids. CDR3 nucleotide sequence: TGTGCCAGCAGCCTTCGCAGGGGGCTCATGAAAAACACTGAAGCTTTCTTT. This translates into CASSLRRGLMKNTEAFF. The whole variable domain, remainder taken from reference TRBV7-9 and TRBJ1-1, is DTGVSQNPRHKITKRGQNVTFRCDPISEHNRLYWYRQTLGQGPEFLTYFQNEAQLEKSRLLSDRFSAERPKGSFSTLEIQRTEQGDSAMYLCASSLRRGLMKNTEAFFGQGTRLTVV.

This clone was seen a few times. This chain joins TRBV6-6 and TRBJ1-5; 7 nucleotides line up with TRBD1. V was pared by 2 bases and J by 6 bases, with 4 bases of the junction left unmatched. This CDR3 has 14 amino acids. Germline values: CDR1 MNHNY, CDR2 SVGAGI (reference sequence). The CDR3: CASSYPSGGQPQHF. CDR3 nucleotide sequence: TGTGCCAGCAGTTACCCGTCAGGGGGTCAGCCCCAGCATTTT.

The chain joins TRBV28 to TRBJ2-3; 11 positions agree with TRBD1. J gave up 3 bases and V 1 base, and 3 bases lay outside the gene matches. The CDR3 has 16 residues. Per the germline V gene, CDR1 is MDHEN and CDR2 is SYDVKM. The CDR3 DNA is TGTGCCAGCAGTTTATCTGGGACAGGGGGGACAGATACGCAGTATTTT. Amino acid sequence: CASSLSGTGGTDTQYF.

Comments on this clone: This same CDR3 is encoded by further DNA sequences in the sample. This chain connects TRBV5-1 to TRBJ2-3, with 7 positions matching TRBD2. V trimming: 0 bases; J trimming: 2 bases; junction bases outside the gene matches: 3. This CDR3 spans 15 amino acids. Germline CDR1 is SGHRS and CDR2 is YFSETQ. CDR3 in amino acids: CASSLGLAVTDTQYF. CDR3 DNA: TGCGCCAGCAGCTTGGGTCTAGCGGTCACAGATACGCAGTATTTT.

This clone showed up just once. J is TRBJ1-2 and V is TRBV27; 8 bases align to TRBD1. V lost 6 bases to trimming and J lost 8 bases; unmatched junction nucleotides: 8. CDR3 length equals 13 residues. The germline V gene encodes CDR1 MNHEY and CDR2 SMNVEV (reference sequence). The chain's CDR3 is CASRYDRGDGYTF. The CDR3 region has the DNA TGTGCCAGCAGATACGACAGGGGTGACGGCTACACCTTC.

The chain joins TRBV19 to TRBJ1-6, with 7 bases aligning to TRBD1. The germline CDR1 and CDR2 sequences are LNHDA and SQIVND (reference sequence). This CDR3 contains 16 residues. Trimming cost V 4 bases and J 6 bases; bases outside gene matches: 9. The CDR3 nucleotides read TGTGCCAGTAGTAGAACCCCCGGGACAGCTAATTCACCCCTCCACTTT. It specifies CASSRTPGTANSPLHF. The complete variable domain, with remaining parts taken from reference TRBV19 and TRBJ1-6, reads DGGITQSPKYLFRKEGQNVTLSCEQNLNHDAMYWYRQDPGQGLRLIYYSQIVNDFQKGDIAEGYSVSREKKESFPLTVTSAQKNPTAFYLCASSRTPGTANSPLHFGNGTRLTVT.

A remark on this clone: At one of its ends the junction is not consistent with the germline gene, which may arise from a read error. Other nucleotide sequences in the sample specify the same CDR3. This chain uses TRBV29-1 with TRBJ2-5; D is possibly TRBD1 or TRBD2 (6 bases each). The length of the CDR3 is 11 residues. CDR1 and CDR2 (germline): SQVTM, ANQGSEA. CDR3 DNA: TGTAGCGGTACAGGGCAAGAGACCCAGTACTTC. As protein: CSGTGQETQYF.

The gene calls are TRBV7-3 and TRBJ2-1; TRBD2 aligns across 7 bases. This CDR3 is 12 amino acids long. V gave up 0 bases and J gave up 15 bases; unmatched junction bases: 5. From germline, CDR1 is SGHTA and CDR2 FQGTGA. The CDR3, as DNA: TGTGCCAGCAGCTTAACGGCGGGAGCATTGTTCTTC. This encodes CASSLTAGALFF.

The rearrangement links TRBV7-3 to TRBJ1-2, with 7 bases aligning to TRBD1. Trimming removed 1 base from V and 0 bases from J; junction bases left unmatched: 2. Looked up from germline, CDR1 is SGHTA and CDR2 is FQGTGA. This CDR3 comprises 15 residues. CDR3 bases: TGTGCCAGCAGCTTAAGACAGGGAACTAACTATGGCTACACCTTC. This codes for CASSLRQGTNYGYTF.

The count of this clone is one. The chain is built from TRBV6-5 and TRBJ1-4; D possibly corresponds to TRBD1 (6 bases). The ends were cut back, 5 bases at V and 10 bases at J, with 14 bases in the middle. CDR1 is MNHEY, CDR2 SVGAGI, per germline. The CDR3 length is 13 residues. The CDR3 nucleotides read TGTGCCAGCAGTCCAAGTGGGGGCGGAAAACTGTTTTTT. Translated, it gives CASSPSGGGKLFF.

The gene calls are TRBV6-5 and TRBJ2-7, with TRBD1 identical over 7 bases. The CDR3 covers 16 residues. CDR1 and CDR2 (germline): MNHEY, SVGAGI. V shed 0 bases, J shed 0 bases, and the junction held 5 bases outside the gene matches. The CDR3 here is CASSYSGTAFSYEQYF. The CDR3 DNA follows: TGTGCCAGCAGTTACTCAGGGACAGCGTTCTCCTACGAGCAGTACTTC.

The chain has TRBV4-2 and TRBJ2-1; 9 nucleotides match TRBD2. Germline CDR1 reads LGHNA; CDR2 reads YNFKEQ. The CDR3 totals 17 residues. V shed 0 bases, J shed 2 bases, and the junction held 5 bases outside the gene matches. The CDR3 DNA reads as TGTGCCAGCAGCCAAGACTGGCGGGAGGGGACCTACAATGAGCAGTTCTTC. Translating it yields CASSQDWREGTYNEQFF.

This chain connects TRBV29-1 to TRBJ1-2; perhaps TRBD1 as D (6 bases). Germline loops: CDR1 SQVTM, CDR2 ANQGSEA. The CDR3 runs 10 residues. Between the trimmed V and J ends, which lost 3 bases and 8 bases, there was a span of 7 bases. The CDR3 loop is CSVDGGGYTF. CDR3 bases: TGCAGCGTTGACGGGGGCGGCTACACCTTC. The full variable domain, completed using reference TRBV29-1 and TRBJ1-2, is SAVISQKPSRDICQRGTSLTIQCQVDSQVTMMFWYRQQPGQSLTLIATANQGSEATYESGFVIDKFPISRPNLTFSTLTVSNMSPEDSSIYLCSVDGGGYTFGSGTRLTVV.

The rearrangement links TRBV5-1 to TRBJ2-5, with D possibly being TRBD1 (6 bases). V shed 4 bases and J shed 6 bases, with 16 bases lying between them. The CDR3 loop spans 14 amino acids. Looked up from germline, CDR1 is SGHRS and CDR2 is YFSETQ. The CDR3 loop reads CASSLTGGQQTQYF. The CDR3 region has the DNA TGCGCCAGCAGCCTGACAGGCGGGCAACAGACCCAGTACTTC.

This chain connects TRBV18 to TRBJ1-2; TRBD1 matches at 9 bases. Germline CDR1 and CDR2: KGHSH and LQKENI. The CDR3 length is 18 residues. The junction had 15 bases not matched to a gene; V was cut back by 5 bases and J by 2 bases. CDR3: CASSSGASGDRGNYGYTF. The DNA of the CDR3 is TGTGCCAGCTCATCAGGAGCCTCCGGAGACAGGGGGAACTATGGCTACACCTTC.

The CDR3 region is CASSIRLAHEQFF. The DNA of the CDR3 is TGTGCCAGCAGTATCCGACTAGCCCATGAGCAGTTCTTC. The chain recombines TRBV28 with TRBJ2-1, with 7 nucleotides matching TRBD2. The CDR3 loop spans 13 amino acids. CDR1 is MDHEN, CDR2 SYDVKM, per germline. The V and J ends lost 5 bases and 8 bases, in that order; junction bases with no gene match: 6. Using reference TRBV28 and TRBJ2-1 for the parts outside the CDR3, the full variable domain is DVKVTQSSRYLVKRTGEKVFLECVQDMDHENMFWYRQDPGLGLRLIYFSYDVKMKEKGDIPEGYSVSREKKERFSLILESASTNQTSMYLCASSIRLAHEQFFGPGTRLTVL.

This clone was observed a few times. The CDR3 DNA reads as TGTGCCAGCAGCTTGGCAGGGGGCTACGAGCAGTACTTC. It specifies CASSLAGGYEQYF. This chain connects TRBV7-9 to TRBJ2-7, with 7 positions matching TRBD1. In germline, CDR1 is SEHNR, CDR2 FQNEAQ (reference sequence). With 3 bases clipped from V and 3 bases from J, the junction kept 2 bases outside the gene matches. The CDR3 runs 13 residues.

The chain employs TRBV4-1 and TRBJ2-3; D unclear. CDR1 is MGHRA, CDR2 YSYEKL, per germline. The V gene lost 4 bases and the J gene lost 2 bases, with 10 bases spanning the gap. The CDR3 has 14 amino acids. The CDR3 region is CASSLEKVTDTQYF. CDR3 coding DNA: TGCGCCAGCAGCCTAGAGAAGGTCACAGATACGCAGTATTTT.

The CDR3 sequence: CASSTGKGGGGANEQFF. The DNA of the CDR3 is TGCGCCAGCAGCACGGGGAAAGGTGGCGGGGGGGCAAATGAGCAGTTCTTC. The rearrangement joins TRBV4-1 to TRBJ2-1; 9 nucleotides line up with TRBD2. Germline V gives CDR1 MGHRA, CDR2 YSYEKL. The CDR3 covers 17 residues. Trimming took 5 bases from V and 7 from J; bases not matched to a gene: 15.

V and J are TRBV18 and TRBJ1-5; TRBD1 aligns across 9 bases. The germline CDR1 and CDR2 sequences are KGHSH and LQKENI. The V and J ends lost 4 bases and 5 bases, in that order; junction bases with no gene match: 6. The CDR3 is 15 residues long. CDR3 DNA: TGTGCCAGCTCACTTACAGGGGGCAGGTATCAGCCCCAGCATTTT. Translated, it gives CASSLTGGRYQPQHF.

This clone came up a few times. The V gene is TRBV28, the J gene TRBJ1-1; tentatively, D is TRBD1 (5 bases). Germline assignment: CDR1 MDHEN and CDR2 SYDVKM. This CDR3 contains 12 residues. Trimming took off 6 bases at V and 7 bases at J, with 12 bases between the two ends. As DNA, the CDR3 is TGTGCCAGCAGCCAGGGACGGGGTGAAGCTTTCTTT. Protein product: CASSQGRGEAFF.

The V call is TRBV21-1, the J call TRBJ1-2. TRBV21-1 corresponds to a pseudogene. The CDR3 contains 13 residues. The DNA of the CDR3 is TGTGCCAGCAGCGATGTGGCGAACTATGGCTACACCTTC. Translation gives CASSDVANYGYTF.

The V call is TRBV4-1, the J call TRBJ2-1; D is perhaps TRBD1 (7 bases). Trimming stripped 1 base from V and 2 bases from J, with 18 bases between. The germline V gene encodes CDR1 MGHRA and CDR2 YSYEKL. The CDR3 extends over 18 amino acids. CDR3 coding DNA: TGCGCCAGCAGCCAAGGACCAGTCCCCAGGGGGGCCTACAATGAGCAGTTCTTC. Translating it yields CASSQGPVPRGAYNEQFF.